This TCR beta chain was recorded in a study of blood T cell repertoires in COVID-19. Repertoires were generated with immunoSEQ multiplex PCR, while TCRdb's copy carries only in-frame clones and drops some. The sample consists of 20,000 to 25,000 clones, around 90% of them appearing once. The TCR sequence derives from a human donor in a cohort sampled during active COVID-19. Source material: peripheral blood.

The CDR3 DNA reads as TGCGCCAGCAGCTGGACTAGCGGGTACGAGCAGTACTTC. Protein product: CASSWTSGYEQYF. The V gene is TRBV5-1, the J gene TRBJ2-7, with TRBD2 matching 11 bases. Losses at the gene ends were 3 bases for V and 4 bases for J; bases not matched to a gene: 0. The CDR3 length is 13 residues. The germline gives CDR1 SGHRS, CDR2 YFSETQ.